The 14 T cell receptor beta chains reported below all come from one sample, sequenced in a study of cytomegalovirus exposure and HLA in healthy donors. The PCR had 60 Vbeta and 13 Jbeta primers. Profiled with immunoSEQ multiplex PCR; TCRdb holds only in-frame clones, not every one. The data include 200,000 to 250,000 clones; the top ten clones carry less than 1%. The sample was PBMCs. These receptors originate from a woman aged 30 to 39 in good health and CMV-seropositive.

The rearrangement links TRBV18 to TRBJ1-1; 7 bases agree with TRBD1. The germline V gene encodes CDR1 KGHSH and CDR2 LQKENI. After removal of 4 bases from V and 0 bases from J, the junction contained 2 bases not matched to a gene. The CDR3 is 14 residues long. The CDR3 protein is CASSQGQMNTEAFF. Here the CDR3 DNA reads TGTGCCAGCTCACAGGGACAGATGAACACTGAAGCTTTCTTT.

V gene TRBV27 combines with J gene TRBJ2-3; 7 positions agree with TRBD1. V lost 6 bases, J lost 1 base, and 7 bases stayed unmatched. The CDR3 consists of 15 residues. Germline V gene lookup returns CDR1 MNHEY and CDR2 SMNVEV (reference sequence). CDR3 amino acids: CASRPRGQRTDTQYF. The CDR3 coding sequence is TGTGCCAGCAGACCTCGGGGACAGCGCACAGATACGCAGTATTTT.

Remarks on this clone: This sample includes further DNA sequences coding for the same CDR3. V and J are TRBV29-1 and TRBJ2-7; possibly TRBD1 for D (6 bases). This CDR3 comprises 13 residues. V was clipped by 6 bases and J by 2 bases, with 14 bases between them. Per germline, CDR1 SQVTM and CDR2 ANQGSEA. This CDR3 reads CSVLQGLAYEQYF. The CDR3 DNA reads TGCAGCGTCTTACAGGGTCTTGCCTACGAGCAGTACTTC.

The rearrangement links TRBV7-2 to TRBJ2-1, with TRBD2 as a possible D gene (6 bases). Germline V CDR1 and CDR2: SGHTA, FQGNSA. The CDR3 is made up of 15 amino acids. V lost 3 bases and J lost 0, with 9 bases in between. CDR3 loop: CASSFAGTSYNEQFF. CDR3 sequence (DNA): TGTGCCAGCAGCTTTGCGGGAACCTCCTACAATGAGCAGTTCTTC.

The chain employs TRBV5-1 and TRBJ1-1; 10 nucleotides agree with TRBD1. The CDR3 has 15 amino acids. V trimming: 0 bases; J trimming: 11 bases; junction bases outside the gene matches: 10. Germline values: CDR1 SGHRS, CDR2 YFSETQ. CDR3 amino acids: CASSLGDDRGRVAFF. The CDR3 DNA is TGCGCCAGCAGCTTGGGCGACGACAGGGGGCGCGTGGCTTTCTTT.

The chain employs TRBV7-2 and TRBJ1-4, with D maybe TRBD1 (6 bases). V was pared by 4 bases and J by 7 bases, with 16 bases between. Germline V gene lookup returns CDR1 SGHTA and CDR2 FQGNSA. This CDR3 spans 15 amino acids. As DNA, the CDR3 is TGTGCCAGCAGCTCACCCGGTGGCAGGGGTGAAAAACTGTTTTTT. It codes for CASSSPGGRGEKLFF.

The V gene is TRBV6-5, the J gene TRBJ2-7, with D perhaps matching TRBD1 (6 bases). This CDR3 comprises 15 residues. With 2 bases removed from V and 0 bases from J, the gap between germline ends came to 11 bases. Germline V gene data show CDR1 as MNHEY and CDR2 as SVGAGI. The CDR3 region has the DNA TGTGCCAGCAGTTACGGGCAGGGGAGCTCCTACGAGCAGTACTTC. This gives the protein CASSYGQGSSYEQYF.

The rearrangement links TRBV18 to TRBJ1-2; D might be TRBD1 (5 bases). CDR3 length: 13 amino acids. Trimming pared 8 bases from V and 5 bases from J, leaving 15 bases between. The V gene's germline CDR1 is KGHSH and CDR2 LQKENI. Here the CDR3 reads CASNRPGDYGYTF. DNA of the CDR3: TGTGCCAGCAATAGGCCGGGGGATTATGGCTACACCTTC.

This sequence joins TRBV21-1 and TRBJ1-6. TRBV21-1 is an annotated pseudogene. The CDR3 extends over 14 amino acids. CDR3: CASSKQGGNSPLHF. CDR3 bases: TGTGCCAGCAGCAAACAGGGAGGCAATTCACCCCTCCACTTT.

The V gene is TRBV6-5, the J gene TRBJ1-1; 7 bases line up with TRBD1. The CDR3 consists of 12 residues. V shed 7 bases and J 5 bases; nucleotides not matched to a gene: 4. CDR1 is MNHEY and CDR2 is SVGAGI in the germline V gene. CDR3 DNA: TGTGCCAGCATCAGGGGGAATACTGAAGCTTTCTTT. Translated: CASIRGNTEAFF.

The gene calls are TRBV19 and TRBJ1-1, with D unclear. This CDR3 spans 12 amino acids. V lost 3 bases and J 10 bases, leaving 12 bases between the germline ends. From germline, CDR1 is LNHDA and CDR2 SQIVND (reference sequence). The CDR3 DNA follows: TGTGCCAGTAGTATCGAGGTTTCCTCAGCTTTCTTT. Translated, it gives CASSIEVSSAFF.

The chain employs TRBV4-3 and TRBJ2-2; 10 bases match TRBD2. This CDR3 has 17 residues. V was pared by 4 bases and J by 3 bases, with 8 bases of the junction left unmatched. Germline V gene sequence: CDR1 LGHNA, CDR2 YSLEER. The CDR3 nucleotides are TGCGCCAGCAGCCCCGGTTACCTAGCGGGAGACACCGGGGAGCTGTTTTTT. Translated, it gives CASSPGYLAGDTGELFF.

The V gene is TRBV19, the J gene TRBJ2-7; D might be TRBD2 (6 bases). The CDR3 covers 15 residues. The V and J ends lost 1 base and 0 bases respectively, with 10 bases between them. CDR1 is LNHDA and CDR2 is SQIVND in the germline V gene (reference sequence). As DNA, the CDR3 is TGTGCCAGTAGTATAGTGGCGGGGCCCTCCTACGAGCAGTACTTC. Translating it yields CASSIVAGPSYEQYF.

The J gene is TRBJ2-5, the V gene TRBV5-4; 8 bases are a match to TRBD1. The tail of the sequence fits TRBJ2-7 better, so the J call may be wrong. Germline V gene lookup returns CDR1 SGHNT and CDR2 YYREEE (reference sequence). The CDR3 totals 15 residues. The CDR3 loop is CASSLRPGGIHEQYF. The CDR3 DNA reads as TGTGCCAGCAGCTTGAGACCAGGGGGCATCCACGAGCAGTACTTC.